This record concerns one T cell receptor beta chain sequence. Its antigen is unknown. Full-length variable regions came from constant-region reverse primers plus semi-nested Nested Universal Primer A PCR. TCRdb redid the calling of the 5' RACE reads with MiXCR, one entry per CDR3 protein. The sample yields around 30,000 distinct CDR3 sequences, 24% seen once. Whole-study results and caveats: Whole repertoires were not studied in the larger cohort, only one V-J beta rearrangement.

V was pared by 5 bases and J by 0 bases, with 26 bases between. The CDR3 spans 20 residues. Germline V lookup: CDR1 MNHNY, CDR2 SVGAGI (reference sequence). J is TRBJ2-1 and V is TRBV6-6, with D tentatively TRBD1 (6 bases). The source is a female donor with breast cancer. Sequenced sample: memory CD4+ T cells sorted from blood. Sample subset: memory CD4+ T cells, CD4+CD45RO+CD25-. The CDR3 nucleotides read TGTGCCAGCAGTCAGCAGATGAGACAGGCCCCTCGGGGCTCCTACAATGAGCAGTTCTTC. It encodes CASSQQMRQAPRGSYNEQFF.